One and the same sample provided the 26 T cell receptor beta chains below, sequenced in a study of T cells after posttransplantation cyclophosphamide. Assay used: immunoSEQ multiplex PCR; TCRdb lists only in-frame clones, some missing. This sample carries about 6,000 clones, about 98% of them seen once, and the ten largest clones take over 0.7%. Sequencing was performed on memory CD4+ T cells sorted from PBMCs. The source is a man between 35 and 55 years old in good health, CMV-negative, and a related stem cell transplant donor.

The chain couples TRBV30 to TRBJ2-3; 8 bases are shared with TRBD2. The CDR3 is made up of 15 amino acids. Germline CDR1 is GTSNPN and CDR2 is SVGIG (reference sequence). V lost 2 bases to trimming and J lost 2 bases; unmatched junction nucleotides: 6. The CDR3 reads CAWSLGSGITDTQYF. Here the CDR3 DNA reads TGTGCCTGGAGTTTAGGTAGCGGGATCACAGATACGCAGTATTTT.

The chain uses TRBV28 and TRBJ2-1; 10 bases line up with TRBD1. Trimming cost V 6 bases and J 4 bases; bases outside gene matches: 6. The CDR3 spans 15 residues. The V gene's germline CDR1 is MDHEN and CDR2 SYDVKM. The CDR3 bases are TGTGCCAGCAGATCGGGACAGGGGAGATACAATGAGCAGTTCTTC. Protein product: CASRSGQGRYNEQFF.

The genes are TRBV7-9 and TRBJ2-7, with 7 bases aligning to TRBD1. CDR1 and CDR2 (germline): SEHNR, FQNEAQ (reference sequence). With 1 base clipped from V and 4 bases from J, the junction kept 10 bases outside the gene matches. The CDR3 contains 16 residues. The CDR3 bases are TGTGCCAGCAGCTTAGGAAAGATTTCACAGGGGTACGAGCAGTACTTC. Translated, it gives CASSLGKISQGYEQYF.

The rearrangement links TRBV28 to TRBJ2-7; D possibly corresponds to TRBD2 (6 bases). The CDR3 runs to 16 residues. Germline CDR1 is MDHEN and CDR2 is SYDVKM. Trimming cost V 2 bases and J 5 bases, with 19 bases left between them. The CDR3 region is CASSLGRGAGRNEQYF. CDR3 nucleotides: TGTGCCAGCAGTTTAGGAAGGGGCGCAGGGAGGAACGAGCAGTACTTC.

The gene calls are TRBV19 and TRBJ1-2, with 7 bases that match TRBD1. This CDR3 is 16 amino acids long. V trimming: 3 bases; J trimming: 0 bases; junction bases outside the gene matches: 7. Germline V lookup: CDR1 LNHDA, CDR2 SQIVND (reference sequence). The DNA for the CDR3 is TGTGCCAGTAGTATGGGACAGAGCAATACTAACTATGGCTACACCTTC. Translating gives CASSMGQSNTNYGYTF.

The CDR3 loop is CASSWGVLEQPQHF. CDR3 nucleotide sequence: TGCGCCAGCAGCTGGGGGGTTTTAGAGCAGCCCCAGCATTTT. The rearrangement links TRBV5-1 to TRBJ1-5; maybe TRBD1 (5 bases). Trimming took off 3 bases at V and 7 bases at J, with 14 bases between the two ends. CDR3 length equals 14 residues. Germline CDR1 SGHRS, CDR2 YFSETQ.

The rearrangement links TRBV6-1 to TRBJ2-5; 8 nucleotides align to TRBD1. The CDR3 spans 15 residues. Germline assignment: CDR1 MNHNS and CDR2 SASEGT. The ends lost 6 bases at V and 3 bases at J; junction bases unmatched: 9. CDR3 nucleotide sequence: TGTGCCAGCAGCGCGGACAGGGTGTTTGAAGAGACCCAGTACTTC. Translation: CASSADRVFEETQYF.

The chain uses TRBV27 and TRBJ1-1; 8 positions match TRBD1. V gave up 6 bases and J gave up 5 bases; unmatched junction bases: 11. Germline assignment: CDR1 MNHEY and CDR2 SMNVEV (reference sequence). The CDR3 is made up of 15 amino acids. The DNA of the CDR3 is TGTGCCAGCAGGGGAACCCAGGGGGCTCGGACTGAAGCTTTCTTT. It specifies CASRGTQGARTEAFF.

The chain has TRBV19 and TRBJ1-1; maybe TRBD1 (5 bases). CDR1 LNHDA and CDR2 SQIVND come from the germline V gene (reference sequence). The CDR3 is 15 amino acids. Trimming stripped 1 base from V and 1 base from J, with 10 bases between. The CDR3 sequence is CASSIGGKGNTEAFF. The CDR3 DNA sequence: TGTGCCAGTAGTATAGGGGGCAAGGGGAACACTGAAGCTTTCTTT.

This clone was seen a single time. The chain carries TRBV5-6 and TRBJ2-3, with D maybe TRBD2 (5 bases). Per the germline V gene, CDR1 is SGHDT and CDR2 is YYEEEE. The CDR3 runs to 15 residues. V was cut by 2 bases and J by 2 bases, with 12 bases left in between. The CDR3 bases are TGTGCCAGCAGCTTCCTAGCACTTGTCACAGATACGCAGTATTTT. Protein sequence: CASSFLALVTDTQYF.

The chain links TRBV10-1 to TRBJ2-5; D is possibly TRBD1 (5 bases). Deletions cut 8 bases from V and 2 bases from J, with 15 bases between. Germline CDR1 and CDR2: WNHNN and SYGVQD (reference sequence). There are 14 residues in the CDR3. CDR3 amino acids: CASRKDTSQETQYF. The DNA of the CDR3 is TGCGCCAGCCGCAAGGACACCTCACAAGAGACCCAGTACTTC.

This chain links TRBV14 with TRBJ2-6; 7 bases map to TRBD1. This CDR3 spans 18 amino acids. J gave up 0 bases and V 4 bases, and 9 bases lay outside the gene matches. Per the germline V gene, CDR1 is SGHDN and CDR2 is FVKESK. The CDR3 sequence is CASSLSDRYYSGANVLTF. DNA for the CDR3: TGTGCCAGCAGCCTCTCGGACAGGTACTACTCTGGGGCCAACGTCCTGACTTTC. The variable domain in full, completed from reference TRBV14 and TRBJ2-6, reads EAGVTQFPSHSVIEKGQTVTLRCDPISGHDNLYWYRRVMGKEIKFLLHFVKESKQDESGMPNNRFLAERTGGTYSTLKVQPAELEDSGVYFCASSLSDRYYSGANVLTFGAGSRLTVL.

V usage is TRBV6-5 and J usage is TRBJ2-3; perhaps TRBD2 as D (6 bases). V gave up 0 bases and J gave up 6 bases, with 10 bases separating them. Germline V CDR1 and CDR2: MNHEY, SVGAGI. The CDR3 has 14 amino acids. CDR3 coding DNA: TGTGCCAGCAGTTACTCGCACCGGGGGGATACGCAGTATTTT. It codes for CASSYSHRGDTQYF.

The chain joins TRBV6-1 to TRBJ2-7; possible D gene TRBD1, 6 bases. The CDR3 loop spans 14 amino acids. CDR1 and CDR2 (germline): MNHNS, SASEGT. V gave up 8 bases and J gave up 3 bases, with 17 bases separating them. The CDR3 DNA reads TGTGCCAGCGGACGCGACAGGAACTACTACGAGCAGTACTTC. Translating it yields CASGRDRNYYEQYF.

The chain uses TRBV7-9 and TRBJ1-2, with a possible D match to TRBD1 (6 bases). CDR1 is SEHNR and CDR2 is FQNEAQ in the germline V gene (reference sequence). There are 14 residues in the CDR3. Between the trimmed V and J ends, which lost 7 bases and 3 bases, there was a span of 15 bases. The CDR3 protein is CASNRRGQDYGYTF. The CDR3 DNA follows: TGTGCCAGCAACAGACGGGGACAAGACTATGGCTACACCTTC.

The count of this clone is one. The rearrangement uses TRBV28 and TRBJ2-7; TRBD2 is a possible D gene (5 bases). CDR3 length: 16 amino acids. CDR1 and CDR2 (germline): MDHEN, SYDVKM. V was cut by 5 bases and J by 4 bases, with 21 bases left in between. CDR3 sequence: CASSPLSWAGPYEQYF. In DNA, the CDR3 is TGTGCCAGCAGTCCCCTGAGTTGGGCGGGTCCGTACGAGCAGTACTTC.

The CDR3, as DNA: TGTGCCAGCAGCCGGGGACAGGTTACTGTAGGAGTCGAGCAGTACTTC. This gives the protein CASSRGQVTVGVEQYF. The J gene is TRBJ2-7, the V gene TRBV7-2; 8 nucleotides agree with TRBD1. CDR3 length: 16 amino acids. Germline assignment: CDR1 SGHTA and CDR2 FQGNSA. V trimming: 5 bases; J trimming: 6 bases; junction bases outside the gene matches: 15.

The chain joins TRBV5-1 to TRBJ1-3; TRBD1 matches at 7 bases. CDR3 size: 14 residues. V dropped 4 bases and J dropped 2; count of bases not matched to a gene: 3. Germline V gene sequence: CDR1 SGHRS, CDR2 YFSETQ. The CDR3 reads CASSLGTAGNTIYF. CDR3 nucleotides: TGCGCCAGCAGCCTAGGGACAGCTGGAAACACCATATATTTT.

The chain combines TRBV6-5 with TRBJ1-1; TRBD1 matches at 7 bases. CDR3 length: 14 amino acids. Germline V gene data show CDR1 as MNHEY and CDR2 as SVGAGI. V was pared by 7 bases and J by 6 bases, with 11 bases of the junction left unmatched. The DNA for the CDR3 is TGTGCCAGCACACCTAGGGGCAGGGGGGCTGAAGCTTTCTTT. It translates to CASTPRGRGAEAFF.

In DNA, the CDR3 is TGTGCCAGCAGCCATACAGGGAAGGATGGCTACACCTTC. As protein: CASSHTGKDGYTF. The chain joins TRBV5-6 to TRBJ1-2, with D possibly matching TRBD1 (6 bases). CDR1 and CDR2 from the germline V gene are SGHDT and YYEEEE. The CDR3 contains 13 residues. V shed 4 bases and J shed 6 bases, with 13 bases lying between them.

The chain has TRBV6-1 and TRBJ1-4, with D unresolved. CDR3 size: 15 residues. Trimming took 0 bases from V and 8 from J, leaving 13 bases between them. Germline lookup yields CDR1 MNHNS and CDR2 SASEGT. CDR3 in DNA: TGTGCCAGCAGTGAAGCAAGAGGGCTGGGAGAAAAACTGTTTTTT. Encoded protein: CASSEARGLGEKLFF.

The rearrangement joins TRBV11-1 to TRBJ1-1; D not certain. This CDR3 is 14 amino acids long. Germline CDR1 is SGHAT and CDR2 is FQDESV (reference sequence). Trimming removed 2 bases at V and 1 base at J, with 8 bases between. In DNA form, the CDR3 reads TGTGCCAGCAGCTTAAACCCAGGGAACACTGAAGCTTTCTTT. It translates to CASSLNPGNTEAFF.

The chain links TRBV7-9 to TRBJ2-7, with D tentatively TRBD2 (6 bases). The CDR3 spans 13 residues. CDR1 is SEHNR, CDR2 FQNEAQ, per germline (reference sequence). V was clipped by 5 bases and J by 6 bases, with 14 bases between them. CDR3 sequence: CASSIAEGFEQYF. The CDR3 DNA sequence: TGTGCCAGCAGCATTGCGGAGGGGTTCGAGCAGTACTTC.

The V gene is TRBV11-2, the J gene TRBJ1-2, with D perhaps TRBD1 (6 bases). Trimming took off 5 bases at V and 7 bases at J, with 17 bases between the two ends. Germline assignment: CDR1 SGHAT and CDR2 FQNNGV. This CDR3 has 14 amino acids. The CDR3 spells CASSPGGGWGGYTF. CDR3 coding DNA: TGTGCCAGCAGCCCCGGGGGGGGCTGGGGTGGCTACACCTTC.

The chain couples TRBV19 to TRBJ2-5; tentative D call: TRBD2 (5 bases). Deletions cut 6 bases from V and 2 bases from J, with 10 bases between. This CDR3 contains 13 residues. Germline V gene data show CDR1 as LNHDA and CDR2 as SQIVND (reference sequence). CDR3 in amino acids: CASSGGFQETQYF. The CDR3 region has the DNA TGTGCCAGTAGCGGAGGCTTTCAAGAGACCCAGTACTTC.

The chain carries TRBV19 and TRBJ2-3; 11 positions match TRBD1. Looked up from germline, CDR1 is LNHDA and CDR2 is SQIVND (reference sequence). This CDR3 is 14 amino acids long. With 6 bases clipped from V and 4 bases from J, the junction kept 3 bases outside the gene matches. This chain's CDR3 is CASRDRGHADTQYF. The CDR3 DNA follows: TGTGCCAGTAGGGACAGGGGGCACGCAGATACGCAGTATTTT.